The 20 T cell receptor beta chains below come from one sample, sequenced in a study of PD-1 blockade in classical Hodgkin lymphoma. Assay: immunoSEQ multiplex PCR; the TCRdb copy retains only in-frame clones and omits some. The sample holds some 18,000 clones; more than 75% are singletons and the top ten take more than 20%. Noted time point: cycle 4 day 1 (C4D1), after 6 weeks of nivolumab. Brentuximab vedotin exposure varied among the patients, all of whom had relapsed after autologous stem cell transplantation. Sample: peripheral blood mononuclear cells (PBMCs), taken before the fourth cycle of nivolumab. These receptors came from a human donor with classical Hodgkin lymphoma.

The chain joins TRBV11-2 to TRBJ2-7; the match to TRBD1 covers 8 bases. The V segment lost 5 bases and the J segment 2 bases; nucleotides outside the gene matches: 11. The CDR3 runs to 16 residues. CDR1 and CDR2 from the germline V gene are SGHAT and FQNNGV. CDR3 sequence: CASSLGQGATPYEQYF. The CDR3 region has the DNA TGTGCCAGCAGCCTAGGACAGGGTGCTACTCCCTACGAGCAGTACTTC.

This chain uses TRBV9 with TRBJ1-2; D is uncertain. Germline CDR1 SGDLS, CDR2 YYNGEE. The CDR3 runs 15 residues. Trimming pared 0 bases from V and 5 bases from J, leaving 14 bases between. CDR3 coding DNA: TGTGCCAGCAGCGTAGACTCCTTGAATAGTTATGGCTACACCTTC. This gives the protein CASSVDSLNSYGYTF.

The chain recombines TRBV2 with TRBJ1-2; 9 bases line up with TRBD1. Per the germline V gene, CDR1 is SNHLY and CDR2 is FYNNEI. CDR3 length: 18 amino acids. Germline trimming cut 6 bases from V and 6 bases from J; bases unmatched to any gene: 20. CDR3 sequence reads: CASSTGQGRGWLKNGYTF. CDR3 DNA: TGTGCCAGCAGCACTGGACAGGGGAGAGGGTGGTTGAAGAATGGCTACACCTTC.

This clone has just a few counts. V gene TRBV29-1 combines with J gene TRBJ2-3; 13 nucleotides line up with TRBD2. V lost 6 bases, J lost 6 bases, and 12 bases stayed unmatched. Germline loops: CDR1 SQVTM, CDR2 ANQGSEA. The CDR3 is 16 amino acids. The CDR3 region is CSVLRLAGGLRDTQYF. The CDR3 DNA reads TGCAGCGTCCTAAGACTAGCGGGGGGTCTTAGGGATACGCAGTATTTT.

V gene TRBV9 combines with J gene TRBJ1-1; D gene uncertain. CDR3 length: 13 residues. Germline CDR1 is SGDLS and CDR2 is YYNGEE. Trimming stripped 0 bases from V and 5 bases from J, with 8 bases between. CDR3 bases: TGTGCCAGCAGCGTAGCGGCCTTGACTGAAGCTTTCTTT. Its protein product is CASSVAALTEAFF.

The chain uses TRBV10-2 and TRBJ1-5; maybe TRBD1 (5 bases). The CDR3 totals 14 residues. The germline V gene encodes CDR1 WSHSY and CDR2 SAAADI. Trimming left V 2 bases short and J 3 bases short, with 8 bases between. The CDR3 nucleotides read TGCGCCAGCAGTGAGGCAGGGAACAATCAGCCCCAGCATTTT. Amino acid sequence: CASSEAGNNQPQHF.

This chain links TRBV10-3 with TRBJ2-3; no clear D gene. V lost 4 bases, J lost 1 base, and 15 bases lay in between. Germline CDR1 reads ENHRY; CDR2 reads SYGVKD. The CDR3 contains 16 residues. The CDR3 DNA sequence: TGTGCCATCAGTGCTACTTCCGGGTTTGGCACAGATACGCAGTATTTT. As protein: CAISATSGFGTDTQYF.

The chain recombines TRBV6-4 with TRBJ1-5; D uncertain. Trimming left V 1 base short and J 4 bases short, with 5 bases between. The germline CDR1 and CDR2 sequences are MRHNA and SNTAGT. The CDR3 is 13 amino acids. The CDR3 loop reads CASSDLPNQPQHF. In nucleotides, the CDR3 is TGTGCCAGCAGTGACTTACCGAATCAGCCCCAGCATTTT.

This chain links TRBV7-6 with TRBJ2-5; D assignment may be TRBD1 or TRBD2 (7 bases each). The DNA matches TRBJ2-7 better at its end, which makes the J call doubtful. Germline V lookup: CDR1 SGHVS, CDR2 FNYEAQ. The length of the CDR3 is 14 residues. The CDR3 bases are TGTGCCAGCAGCTTATGGGAGGGGGCGTACGAGCAGTACTTC. Encoded protein: CASSLWEGAYEQYF.

The chain joins TRBV5-1 to TRBJ2-5; no reliable D call. This CDR3 contains 14 residues. Per germline, CDR1 SGHRS and CDR2 YFSETQ. Trimming left V 3 bases short and J 3 bases short, with 12 bases between. The CDR3 nucleotides are TGCGCCAGCAGCTCCCTTAACGTAAAAGAGACCCAGTACTTC. This codes for CASSSLNVKETQYF.

The chain carries TRBV19 and TRBJ1-1; TRBD1 is a possible D gene (5 bases). This CDR3 spans 15 amino acids. Trimming removed 3 bases from V and 7 bases from J, with 18 bases in between. CDR1 and CDR2 (germline): LNHDA, SQIVND (reference sequence). CDR3 sequence (DNA): TGTGCCAGTAGTATGAACAGGAACCTCGCAGGTGAAGCTTTCTTT. Its protein is CASSMNRNLAGEAFF.

The chain employs TRBV28 and TRBJ2-1; the D gene is possibly TRBD2 (5 bases). The V gene lost 6 bases and the J gene lost 10 bases, with 13 bases spanning the gap. Looked up from germline, CDR1 is MDHEN and CDR2 is SYDVKM. This CDR3 contains 12 residues. The CDR3 loop is CASSGLQREQFF. The CDR3 DNA reads as TGTGCCAGCAGCGGCCTACAGCGGGAGCAGTTCTTC.

The chain is built from TRBV28 and TRBJ2-1; D call uncertain. The CDR3 covers 12 residues. Between the trimmed V and J ends, which lost 1 base and 6 bases, there was a span of 4 bases. Looked up from germline, CDR1 is MDHEN and CDR2 is SYDVKM. The CDR3 is CASSLLFNEQFF. Written as DNA, the CDR3 is TGTGCCAGCAGTTTATTGTTCAATGAGCAGTTCTTC.

The chain has TRBV9 and TRBJ2-7; tentative D call: TRBD1 (6 bases). The CDR3 covers 14 residues. V lost 3 bases, J lost 3 bases, and 13 bases lay in between. CDR1 SGDLS and CDR2 YYNGEE come from the germline V gene. As DNA, the CDR3 is TGTGCCAGCAGCGCGGCGACAGGTTTCTACGAGCAGTACTTC. Its translation: CASSAATGFYEQYF.

This clone was counted only a few times. The chain is built from TRBV4-1 and TRBJ2-1; 11 bases map to TRBD2. This CDR3 spans 16 amino acids. The germline gives CDR1 MGHRA, CDR2 YSYEKL. The J segment lost 5 bases and the V segment lost 4 bases, leaving 7 bases of the junction unmatched. The DNA for the CDR3 is TGCGCCAGCAGCCGAGTTATACTAGCGGGAGACAATGAGCAGTTCTTC. Its translation is CASSRVILAGDNEQFF.

The rearrangement joins TRBV7-2 to TRBJ1-1; no firm D call. V dropped 4 bases and J dropped 1 base, with 7 bases sitting between them. The CDR3 consists of 13 residues. In germline, CDR1 is SGHTA, CDR2 FQGNSA. The CDR3 DNA is TGTGCCAGCAGCTCACAGAAGAACACTGAAGCTTTCTTT. Encoded protein: CASSSQKNTEAFF.

The chain is built from TRBV29-1 and TRBJ2-3; possible D gene TRBD2, 7 bases. The CDR3 contains 20 residues. Germline-derived CDR1 and CDR2 are SQVTM and ANQGSEA. The V gene lost 6 bases and the J gene lost 3 bases, with 34 bases spanning the gap. CDR3 nucleotides: TGCAGCGTCCAGGGAGGGTTTGGGGGCCAGGGCGGCGCAAAAACAGATACGCAGTATTTT. Its translation is CSVQGGFGGQGGAKTDTQYF.

The V call is TRBV10-3, the J call TRBJ1-6; D gene unclear. The CDR3 is 14 residues long. Germline V lookup: CDR1 ENHRY, CDR2 SYGVKD. The V gene lost 4 bases and the J gene lost 10 bases, with 14 bases spanning the gap. CDR3 DNA: TGTGCCATCAGTGTATCTGACTCACAATCACCCCTCCACTTT. Translation gives CAISVSDSQSPLHF.

This clone came up a few times. This chain connects TRBV6-6 to TRBJ1-4; no definite D call. From germline, CDR1 is MNHNY and CDR2 SVGAGI (reference sequence). The CDR3 is 14 amino acids. Trimming took off 3 bases at V and 0 bases at J, with 5 bases between the two ends. Written as DNA, the CDR3 is TGTGCCAGCAGTTATTCTGCAACTAATGAAAAACTGTTTTTT. It is translated as CASSYSATNEKLFF.

This chain links TRBV27 with TRBJ2-7, with D possibly matching TRBD1 (6 bases). This CDR3 is built from 14 residues. The V and J ends lost 3 bases and 7 bases respectively, with 16 bases between them. The germline gives CDR1 MNHEY, CDR2 SMNVEV (reference sequence). The CDR3 sequence: CASSLSGQFGEQYF. In nucleotides, the CDR3 is TGTGCCAGCAGTTTGTCCGGACAGTTTGGGGAGCAGTACTTC.